The TCR beta chain described here comes from a study of shared clonotypes between healthy human individuals. A note on this clone: The same CDR3 can be traced to other DNA sequences in this sample.

The naive CD8 subset, CD45RO-negative cells positively selected for CCR7, excluded terminally differentiated effector memory CD45RA+ cells. V was clipped by 6 bases and J by 3 bases, with 12 bases between them. CDR3 size: 13 residues. The germline gives CDR1 SGHAT, CDR2 FQNNGV. Assay: immunoSEQ multiplex PCR; the TCRdb copy retains only in-frame clones and omits some. The profile shows about 1,800,000 clones, roughly 95% of them singletons. The chain employs TRBV11-2 and TRBJ2-7, with D possibly TRBD1 on 5 matching bases. Material for sequencing was naive CD8+ T cells sorted from blood. This TCR derives from a man aged 18 to 35 in good health. CDR3 in amino acids: CASSLVDSYEQYF. Written as DNA, the CDR3 is TGTGCCAGCAGTCTCGTCGACAGCTACGAGCAGTACTTC.